The clone carrying this T cell receptor beta chain was found once. As handled by the study authors: The assay estimated nucleated cells by amplifying reference gene primers. Profiled with immunoSEQ multiplex PCR; TCRdb holds only in-frame clones, not every one. The V and J calls and clone size were taken over from that table, and D and trimming were inferred from the DNA. The sample lists 300,000 to 400,000 clones, around nine tenths occurring once. The Seattle patients joined while their infection was active and were tracked longitudinally afterward. Per the germline V gene, CDR1 is SNHLY and CDR2 is FYNNEI. Trimming left V 2 bases short and J 2 bases short, with 9 bases between. This CDR3 has 14 residues. These data are taken from a study of blood T cell repertoires in COVID-19. In the study overall: The study drew acute and convalescent COVID-19 samples from the United States, Italy and Spain. Sources were T cells, B-cell-depleted T cells, or PBMCs; the material itself was cDNA or gDNA.

Sequenced sample: peripheral blood. The receptor's source is a woman in her seventies with COVID-19, enrolled during active disease. J is TRBJ1-2 and V is TRBV2; D call uncertain. The CDR3 DNA reads TGTGCCAGCAGTGAATCAGGATTCAACTATGGCTACACCTTC. It codes for CASSESGFNYGYTF.